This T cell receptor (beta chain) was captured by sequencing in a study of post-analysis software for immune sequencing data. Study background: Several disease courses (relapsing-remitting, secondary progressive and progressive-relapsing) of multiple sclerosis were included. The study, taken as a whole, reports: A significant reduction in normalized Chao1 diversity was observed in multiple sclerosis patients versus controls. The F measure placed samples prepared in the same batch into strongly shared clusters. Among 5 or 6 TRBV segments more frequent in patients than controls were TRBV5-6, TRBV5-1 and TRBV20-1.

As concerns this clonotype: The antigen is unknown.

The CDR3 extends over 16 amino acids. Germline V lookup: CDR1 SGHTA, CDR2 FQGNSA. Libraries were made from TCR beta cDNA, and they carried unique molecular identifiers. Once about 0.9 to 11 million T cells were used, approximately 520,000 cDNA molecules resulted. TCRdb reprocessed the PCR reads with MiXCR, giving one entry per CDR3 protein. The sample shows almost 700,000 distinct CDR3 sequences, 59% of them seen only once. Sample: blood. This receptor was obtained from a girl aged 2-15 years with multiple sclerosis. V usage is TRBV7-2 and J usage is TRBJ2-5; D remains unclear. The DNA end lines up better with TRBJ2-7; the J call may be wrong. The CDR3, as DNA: TGTGCCAGCAGCTTAGTCCCGGGCGTCAGCTCCTACGAGCAGTACTTC. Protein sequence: CASSLVPGVSSYEQYF.